Below are 5 T cell receptor beta chains sequenced from a single sample in a study of blood T cell repertoires in COVID-19. Profiling relied on immunoSEQ multiplex PCR, and the TCRdb table lists in-frame clones only, not all of them. The sample records hundreds of thousands of clones, 80% to 95% being singletons. The sample taken for sequencing was peripheral blood. These receptors were collected from a man in his fifties or sixties with COVID-19, enrolled during active disease.

The chain carries TRBV6-5 and TRBJ1-2; D ambiguous. V was trimmed by 7 bases and J by 4 bases, leaving 7 bases between them. The CDR3 has 11 residues. CDR1 is MNHEY and CDR2 is SVGAGI in the germline V gene. The CDR3: CASKQAYGYTF. CDR3 coding DNA: TGTGCCAGCAAGCAGGCCTATGGCTACACCTTC.

The chain combines TRBV7-9 with TRBJ2-7, with a possible D match to TRBD1 (7 bases). The germline gives CDR1 SEHNR, CDR2 FQNEAQ (reference sequence). Trimming shortened V by 5 bases and J by 2 bases, and 13 bases separated the two germline ends. This CDR3 has 14 amino acids. CDR3 DNA sequence: TGTGCCAGCAGCCGGACAGGAGGGACCTACGAGCAGTACTTC. Amino acids: CASSRTGGTYEQYF.

This CDR3 reads CASSLEAGSGYEQYF. CDR3 bases: TGCGCCAGCAGCTTGGAGGCAGGGAGCGGGTACGAGCAGTACTTC. The chain combines TRBV5-1 with TRBJ2-7, with a weak D call TRBD2 (6 bases). Trimming took off 0 bases at V and 4 bases at J, with 14 bases between the two ends. There are 15 residues in the CDR3. From germline, CDR1 is SGHRS and CDR2 YFSETQ.

The gene calls are TRBV4-3 and TRBJ2-2; 13 nucleotides match TRBD2. Germline assignment: CDR1 LGHNA and CDR2 YSLEER. V lost 2 bases, J lost 0 bases, and 3 bases stayed unmatched. The CDR3 loop spans 18 amino acids. CDR3 DNA sequence: TGCGCCAGCAGCCAACCCGGGACTAGCGGGACGAACACCGGGGAGCTGTTTTTT. It is translated as CASSQPGTSGTNTGELFF.

The chain is built from TRBV7-9 and TRBJ2-1, with TRBD2 matching over 9 bases. V lost 7 bases, J lost 0 bases, and 13 bases stayed unmatched. Germline V gene data show CDR1 as SEHNR and CDR2 as FQNEAQ (reference sequence). The CDR3 loop spans 18 amino acids. The CDR3 loop is CASINHLAGGSSYNEQFF. Here the CDR3 DNA reads TGTGCCAGCATTAATCATTTGGCGGGAGGGAGCTCCTACAATGAGCAGTTCTTC. Together with reference TRBV7-9 and TRBJ2-1, the CDR3 gives the full variable domain: DTGVSQNPRHKITKRGQNVTFRCDPISEHNRLYWYRQTLGQGPEFLTYFQNEAQLEKSRLLSDRFSAERPKGSFSTLEIQRTEQGDSAMYLCASINHLAGGSSYNEQFFGPGTRLTVL.